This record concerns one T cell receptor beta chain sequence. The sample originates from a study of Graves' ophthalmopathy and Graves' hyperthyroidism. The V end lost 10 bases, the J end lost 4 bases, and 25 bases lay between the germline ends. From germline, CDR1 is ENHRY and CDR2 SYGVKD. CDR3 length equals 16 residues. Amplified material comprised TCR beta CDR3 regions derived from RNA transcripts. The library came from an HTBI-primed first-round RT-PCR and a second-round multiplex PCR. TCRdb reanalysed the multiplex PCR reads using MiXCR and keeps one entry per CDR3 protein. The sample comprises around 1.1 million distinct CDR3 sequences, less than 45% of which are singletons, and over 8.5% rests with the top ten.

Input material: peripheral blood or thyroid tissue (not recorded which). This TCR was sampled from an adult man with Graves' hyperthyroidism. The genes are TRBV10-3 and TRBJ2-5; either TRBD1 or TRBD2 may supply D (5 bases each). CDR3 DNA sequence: TGTGCCAGCAGCCAAGGCGCCGGGACCGGTCCAGAGACCCAGTACTTC. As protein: CASSQGAGTGPETQYF.